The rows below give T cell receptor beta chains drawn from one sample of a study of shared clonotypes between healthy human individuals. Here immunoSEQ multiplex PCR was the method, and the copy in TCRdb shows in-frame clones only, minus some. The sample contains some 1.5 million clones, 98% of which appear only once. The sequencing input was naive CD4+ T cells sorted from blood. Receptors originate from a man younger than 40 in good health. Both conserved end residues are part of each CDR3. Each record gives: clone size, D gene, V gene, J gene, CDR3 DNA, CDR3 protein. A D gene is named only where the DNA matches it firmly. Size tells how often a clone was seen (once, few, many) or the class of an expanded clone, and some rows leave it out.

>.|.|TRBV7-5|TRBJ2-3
TGTGCCAGAAGCTTAGTGGAACTACTAGCGGGGGACACAGATACGCAGTATTTT
CARSLVELLAGDTDTQYF
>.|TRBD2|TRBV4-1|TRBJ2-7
TGCGCCAGCAGCCAAGAAAAGCGGACTAGCGGGAGACAGGCGAACTACGAGCAGTACTTC
CASSQEKRTSGRQANYEQYF
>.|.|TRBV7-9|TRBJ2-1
TGTGCCAGCACCCCCGAGTCGAGGAGCTCCTACAATGAGCAGTTCTTC
CASTPESRSSYNEQFF
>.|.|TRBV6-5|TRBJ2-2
TGTGCCAGCAGCGTGACAGTTAACACCGGGGAGCTGTTTTTT
CASSVTVNTGELFF
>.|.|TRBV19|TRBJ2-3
TGTGCCAGTAGGTCCGGGGATACGCAGTATTTT
CASRSGDTQYF
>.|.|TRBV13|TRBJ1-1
TGTGCCAGCAGCCGCGACGGATTCGAAGCTTTCTTT
CASSRDGFEAFF
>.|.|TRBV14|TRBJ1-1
TGTGCCAGCAGCCAAGATGTCACGGACCCTGAAGCTTTCTTT
CASSQDVTDPEAFF
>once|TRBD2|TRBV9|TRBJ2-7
TGTGCCAGCAGCGTAGGGGCGGGAGGATACGAGCAGTACTTC
CASSVGAGGYEQYF
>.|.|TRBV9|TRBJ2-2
TGTGCCAGCAACGAGAGGGGGGAGACCACCGGGGAGCTGTTTTTT
CASNERGETTGELFF
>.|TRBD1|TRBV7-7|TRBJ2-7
TGTGCCAGCAGCTTAGCCGATGGGACAGCGTACGAGCAGTACTTC
CASSLADGTAYEQYF
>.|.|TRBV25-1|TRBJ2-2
TGTGCCAGCAGTCGGCAGGGGAACACCGGGGAGCTGTTTTTT
CASSRQGNTGELFF